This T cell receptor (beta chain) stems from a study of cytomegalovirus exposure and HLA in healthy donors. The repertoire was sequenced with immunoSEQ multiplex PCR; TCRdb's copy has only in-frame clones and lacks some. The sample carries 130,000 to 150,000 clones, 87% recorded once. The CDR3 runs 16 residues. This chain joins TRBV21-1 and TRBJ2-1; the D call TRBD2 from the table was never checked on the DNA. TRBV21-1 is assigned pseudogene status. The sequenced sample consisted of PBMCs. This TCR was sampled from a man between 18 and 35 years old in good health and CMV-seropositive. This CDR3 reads CASSKEETSGINEQFF. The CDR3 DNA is TGTGCCAGCAGCAAAGAGGAGACTAGCGGGATAAATGAGCAGTTCTTC.